This T cell receptor beta chain was documented in a study of blood T cell repertoires in COVID-19. V lost 4 bases, J lost 3 bases, and 10 bases lay in between. In germline, CDR1 is MNHEY, CDR2 SMNVEV (reference sequence). The CDR3 loop spans 13 amino acids. Some clones are missing from TCRdb's copy, which holds only in-frame ones; the method was immunoSEQ multiplex PCR. Of 200,000 to 250,000 clones in the sample, 75% to 85% are singletons; the top ten hold roughly 1.3%. This clone has just one count. J is TRBJ2-7 and V is TRBV27; D may be TRBD2 (5 bases). The receptor's source is a woman aged 30 to 39 with COVID-19, enrolled during active disease. Sequenced input: peripheral blood. CDR3 nucleotide sequence: TGTGCCAGCAGTTCCCGGGAATACTACGAGCAGTACTTC. It is translated as CASSSREYYEQYF.